These T cell receptor beta chains were read from a single sample in a study of CD8 T cells in ankylosing spondylitis. TCRdb analysed the 5' RACE reads with MiXCR anew, one entry per CDR3 protein. The sample lists about 110,000 distinct CDR3 sequences; about 25% were seen once. The specimen sequenced was synovial fluid, either unsorted or a sorted T cell fraction (not recorded which). The source of these receptors is a male donor with ankylosing spondylitis. The CDR3 runs from the conserved cysteine through the conserved F or W. Each record gives: V gene, J gene, D gene, clone size, CDR3 protein, CDR3 DNA. A D gene is named only where the DNA matches it firmly. Only part of the rows carry a size: once, few, many, or a class if the clone is expanded.

V gene: TRBV10-1
J gene: TRBJ2-5
D gene: -
clone size: -
CDR3 protein: CASSDRQPRETQYF
CDR3 DNA: TGCGCCAGCAGTGACCGACAGCCGAGGGAGACCCAGTACTTC

V gene: TRBV30
J gene: TRBJ2-5
D gene: TRBD2
clone size: few
CDR3 protein: CAWNYGTSGRGETQYF
CDR3 DNA: TGTGCCTGGAACTACGGGACTAGCGGGAGGGGTGAGACCCAGTACTTC

V gene: TRBV18
J gene: TRBJ2-7
D gene: -
clone size: -
CDR3 protein: CASSFGPVKEQYF
CDR3 DNA: TGTGCCAGCTCTTTCGGACCCGTTAAGGAGCAGTACTTC

V gene: TRBV30
J gene: TRBJ1-5
D gene: -
clone size: -
CDR3 protein: CAWSVGRANQPQHF
CDR3 DNA: TGTGCCTGGAGTGTGGGCAGGGCCAATCAGCCCCAGCATTTT

V gene: TRBV19
J gene: TRBJ2-1
D gene: TRBD2
clone size: -
CDR3 protein: CASSIASGQYNEQFF
CDR3 DNA: TGTGCCAGTAGTATAGCTAGCGGGCAGTACAATGAGCAGTTCTTC

V gene: TRBV5-6
J gene: TRBJ1-4
D gene: TRBD1
clone size: few
CDR3 protein: CASSPRTGRGEKLFF
CDR3 DNA: TGTGCCAGCAGCCCCCGGACAGGGCGTGGTGAAAAACTGTTTTTT

V gene: TRBV10-3
J gene: TRBJ2-2
D gene: -
clone size: -
CDR3 protein: CAISESITNTGELFF
CDR3 DNA: TGTGCCATCAGTGAGTCTATCACGAACACCGGGGAGCTGTTTTTT

V gene: TRBV7-9
J gene: TRBJ1-2
D gene: TRBD1
clone size: few
CDR3 protein: CASSFTGDGYTF
CDR3 DNA: TGTGCCAGCAGCTTTACAGGGGACGGCTACACCTTC

V gene: TRBV5-1
J gene: TRBJ2-1
D gene: -
clone size: -
CDR3 protein: CASSLDYHNEQFF
CDR3 DNA: TGCGCCAGCAGCTTGGACTACCACAATGAGCAGTTCTTC

V gene: TRBV7-7
J gene: TRBJ2-1
D gene: -
clone size: -
CDR3 protein: CASSLAGQGIGEQFF
CDR3 DNA: TGTGCCAGCAGCTTAGCAGGTCAGGGTATAGGTGAGCAGTTCTTC

V gene: TRBV12-3/TRBV12-4
J gene: TRBJ2-3
D gene: -
clone size: few
CDR3 protein: CASGSGPRTQYF
CDR3 DNA: TGTGCCAGCGGAAGCGGCCCGCGAACGCAGTATTTT

V gene: TRBV7-8
J gene: TRBJ2-6
D gene: -
clone size: -
CDR3 protein: CASSFTPGANVLTF
CDR3 DNA: TGTGCCAGCAGCTTCACGCCTGGGGCCAACGTCCTGACTTTC

V gene: TRBV4-1
J gene: TRBJ2-1
D gene: TRBD2
clone size: few
CDR3 protein: CASSPSGRNPYNEQFF
CDR3 DNA: TGCGCCAGCAGCCCTAGCGGGAGAAACCCATACAATGAGCAGTTCTTC

V gene: TRBV3-1
J gene: TRBJ2-1
D gene: TRBD2
clone size: -
CDR3 protein: CASSQLSGRSRTYNEQFF
CDR3 DNA: TGTGCCAGCAGCCAACTGAGCGGGAGATCACGGACCTACAATGAGCAGTTCTTC

V gene: TRBV28
J gene: TRBJ2-7
D gene: -
clone size: many
CDR3 protein: CASSSQARGIYEQYF
CDR3 DNA: TGTGCCAGCAGTTCCCAAGCCAGGGGAATCTACGAGCAGTACTTC

V gene: TRBV18
J gene: TRBJ2-2
D gene: -
clone size: many
CDR3 protein: CASSPAGSNTGELFF
CDR3 DNA: TGTGCCAGCTCACCTGCGGGTTCGAACACCGGGGAGCTGTTTTTT

V gene: TRBV20-1
J gene: TRBJ2-7
D gene: TRBD2
clone size: few
CDR3 protein: CSAATSGTYEQYF
CDR3 DNA: TGCAGTGCCGCGACTAGCGGGACTTACGAGCAGTACTTC

V gene: TRBV29-1
J gene: TRBJ2-3
D gene: -
clone size: many
CDR3 protein: CSVENGIDPDTQYF
CDR3 DNA: TGCAGCGTTGAAAACGGGATAGACCCAGATACGCAGTATTTT

V gene: TRBV9
J gene: TRBJ2-1
D gene: -
clone size: -
CDR3 protein: CASSAQGHVGYNEQFF
CDR3 DNA: TGTGCCAGCAGCGCACAGGGCCACGTCGGCTACAATGAGCAGTTCTTC

V gene: TRBV10-3
J gene: TRBJ1-4
D gene: TRBD1
clone size: -
CDR3 protein: CAAQGAGDEKLFF
CDR3 DNA: TGTGCCGCCCAGGGGGCTGGGGATGAAAAACTGTTTTTT

V gene: TRBV6-2/TRBV6-3
J gene: TRBJ1-5
D gene: -
clone size: many
CDR3 protein: CASSYKLGGQPQHF
CDR3 DNA: TGTGCCAGCAGTTACAAGTTAGGGGGTCAGCCCCAGCATTTT

V gene: TRBV7-9
J gene: TRBJ2-1
D gene: TRBD2
clone size: many
CDR3 protein: CASSLGREKLNEQFF
CDR3 DNA: TGTGCCAGCAGCTTGGGGCGGGAGAAGTTGAATGAGCAGTTCTTC

V gene: TRBV13
J gene: TRBJ2-3
D gene: TRBD2
clone size: few
CDR3 protein: CASSFQGLSSLAGADTQYF
CDR3 DNA: TGTGCCAGCAGCTTCCAGGGACTCTCTTCACTAGCGGGAGCAGATACGCAGTATTTT